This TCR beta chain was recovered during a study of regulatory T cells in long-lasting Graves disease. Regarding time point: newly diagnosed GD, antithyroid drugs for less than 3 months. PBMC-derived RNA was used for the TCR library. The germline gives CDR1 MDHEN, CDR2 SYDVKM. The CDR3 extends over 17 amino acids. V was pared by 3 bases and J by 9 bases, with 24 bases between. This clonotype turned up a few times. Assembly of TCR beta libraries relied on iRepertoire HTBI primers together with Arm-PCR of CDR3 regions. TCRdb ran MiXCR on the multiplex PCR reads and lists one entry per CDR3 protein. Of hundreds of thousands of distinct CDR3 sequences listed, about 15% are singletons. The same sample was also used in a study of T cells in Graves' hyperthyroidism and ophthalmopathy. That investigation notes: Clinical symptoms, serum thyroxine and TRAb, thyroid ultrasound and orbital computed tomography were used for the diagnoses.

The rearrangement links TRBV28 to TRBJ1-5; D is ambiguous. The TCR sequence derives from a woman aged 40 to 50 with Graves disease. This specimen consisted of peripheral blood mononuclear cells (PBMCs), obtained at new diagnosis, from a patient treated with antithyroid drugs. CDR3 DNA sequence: TGTGCCAGCAGTTTTTTCCCGGGCCCTGGGGTCCGGGCGCCCCAGCATTTT. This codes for CASSFFPGPGVRAPQHF. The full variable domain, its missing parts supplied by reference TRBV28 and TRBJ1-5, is DVKVTQSSRYLVKRTGEKVFLECVQDMDHENMFWYRQDPGLGLRLIYFSYDVKMKEKGDIPEGYSVSREKKERFSLILESASTNQTSMYLCASSFFPGPGVRAPQHFGDGTRLSIL.